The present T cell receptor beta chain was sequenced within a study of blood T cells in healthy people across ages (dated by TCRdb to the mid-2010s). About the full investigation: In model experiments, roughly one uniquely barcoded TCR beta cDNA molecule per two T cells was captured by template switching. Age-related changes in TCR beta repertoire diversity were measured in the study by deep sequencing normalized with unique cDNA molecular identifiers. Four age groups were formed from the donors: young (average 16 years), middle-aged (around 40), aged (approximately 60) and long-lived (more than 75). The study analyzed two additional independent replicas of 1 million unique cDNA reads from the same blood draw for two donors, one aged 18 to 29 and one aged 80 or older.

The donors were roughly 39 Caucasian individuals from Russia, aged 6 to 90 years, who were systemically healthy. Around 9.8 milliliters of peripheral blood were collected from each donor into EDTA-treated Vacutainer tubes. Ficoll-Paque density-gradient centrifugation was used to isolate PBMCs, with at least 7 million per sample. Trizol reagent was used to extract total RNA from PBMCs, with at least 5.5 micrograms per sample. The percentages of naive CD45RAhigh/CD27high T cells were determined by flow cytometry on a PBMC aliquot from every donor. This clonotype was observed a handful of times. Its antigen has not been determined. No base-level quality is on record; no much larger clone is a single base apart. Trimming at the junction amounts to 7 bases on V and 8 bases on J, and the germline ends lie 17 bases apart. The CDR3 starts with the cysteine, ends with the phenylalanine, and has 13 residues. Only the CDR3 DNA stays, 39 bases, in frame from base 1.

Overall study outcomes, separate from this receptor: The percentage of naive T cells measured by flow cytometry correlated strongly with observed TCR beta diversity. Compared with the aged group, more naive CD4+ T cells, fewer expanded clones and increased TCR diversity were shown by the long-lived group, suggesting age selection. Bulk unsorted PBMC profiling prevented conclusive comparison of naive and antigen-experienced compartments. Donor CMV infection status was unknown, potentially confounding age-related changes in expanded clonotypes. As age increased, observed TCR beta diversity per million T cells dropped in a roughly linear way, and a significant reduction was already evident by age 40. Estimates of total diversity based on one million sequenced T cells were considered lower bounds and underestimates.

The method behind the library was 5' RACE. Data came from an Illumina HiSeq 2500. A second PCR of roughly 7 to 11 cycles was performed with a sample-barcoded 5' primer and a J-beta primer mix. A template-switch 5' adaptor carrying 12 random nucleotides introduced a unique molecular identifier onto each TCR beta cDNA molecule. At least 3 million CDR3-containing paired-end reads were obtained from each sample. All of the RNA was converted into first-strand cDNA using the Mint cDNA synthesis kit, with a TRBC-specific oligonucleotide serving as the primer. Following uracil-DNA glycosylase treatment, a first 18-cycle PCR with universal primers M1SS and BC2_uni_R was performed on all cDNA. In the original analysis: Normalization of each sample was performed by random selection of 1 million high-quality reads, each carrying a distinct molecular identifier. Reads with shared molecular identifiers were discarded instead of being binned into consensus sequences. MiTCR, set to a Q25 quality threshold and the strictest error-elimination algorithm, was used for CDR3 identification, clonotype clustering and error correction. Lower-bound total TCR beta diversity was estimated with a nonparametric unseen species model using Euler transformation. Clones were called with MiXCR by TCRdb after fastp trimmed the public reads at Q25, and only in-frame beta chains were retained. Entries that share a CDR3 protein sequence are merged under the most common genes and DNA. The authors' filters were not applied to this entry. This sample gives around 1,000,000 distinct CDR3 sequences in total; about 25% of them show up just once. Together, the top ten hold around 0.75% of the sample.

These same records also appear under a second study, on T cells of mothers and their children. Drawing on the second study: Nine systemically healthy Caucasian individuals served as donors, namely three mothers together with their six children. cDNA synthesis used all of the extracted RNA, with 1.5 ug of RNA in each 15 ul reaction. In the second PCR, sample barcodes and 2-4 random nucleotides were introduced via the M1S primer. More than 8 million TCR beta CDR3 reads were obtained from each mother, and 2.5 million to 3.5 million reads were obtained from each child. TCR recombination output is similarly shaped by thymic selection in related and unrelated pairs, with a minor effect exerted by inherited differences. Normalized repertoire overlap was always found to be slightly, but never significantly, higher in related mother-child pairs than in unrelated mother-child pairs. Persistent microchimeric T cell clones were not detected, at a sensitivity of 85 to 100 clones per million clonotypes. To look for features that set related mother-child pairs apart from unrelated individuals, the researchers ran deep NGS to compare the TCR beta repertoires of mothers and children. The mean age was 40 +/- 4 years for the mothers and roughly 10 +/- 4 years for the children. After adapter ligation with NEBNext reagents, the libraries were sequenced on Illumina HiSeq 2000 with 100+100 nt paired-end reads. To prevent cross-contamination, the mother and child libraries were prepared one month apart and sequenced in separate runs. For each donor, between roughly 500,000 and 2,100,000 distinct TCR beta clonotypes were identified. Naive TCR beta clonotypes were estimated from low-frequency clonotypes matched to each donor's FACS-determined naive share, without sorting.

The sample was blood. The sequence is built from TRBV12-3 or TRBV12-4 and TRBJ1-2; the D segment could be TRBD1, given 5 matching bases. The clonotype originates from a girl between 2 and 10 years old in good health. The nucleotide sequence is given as TGTGCCAGCATCTCTAGTGGGGGATACGGCTACACCTTC. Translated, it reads CASISSGGYGYTF.